What follows are 10 T cell receptor beta chains derived from one specimen sequenced in a study of human T cells and chemical hapten exposure. Time point indicated: pre-sensitization, week 0. Indicated treatment: therapeutic diphenylcyclopropenone sensitization with weekly scalp DPC. TCRdb redid the calling of the RACE reads with MiXCR, one entry per CDR3 protein. This repertoire shows some 74,000 distinct CDR3 sequences, 11% to 15% found once; its top ten account for over 3.5%. The sample consisted of whole blood, taken in connection with sensitization to the hapten diphenylcyclopropenone (DPC). These receptors all come from a woman aged 45-60 years with alopecia areata. Some clones in this sample may be carry-over from other donors' samples.

This clonotype occurred many times. The V and J genes are TRBV28 and TRBJ2-1; unclear D gene. CDR3 size: 12 residues. CDR1 is MDHEN, CDR2 SYDVKM, per germline. V lost 5 bases and J 9 bases, leaving 11 bases between the germline ends. The CDR3 is CASSLQYGEQFF. For the CDR3, the DNA is TGTGCCAGCAGTCTTCAGTACGGTGAGCAGTTCTTC. Using reference TRBV28 and TRBJ2-1 for the parts outside the CDR3, the full variable domain is DVKVTQSSRYLVKRTGEKVFLECVQDMDHENMFWYRQDPGLGLRLIYFSYDVKMKEKGDIPEGYSVSREKKERFSLILESASTNQTSMYLCASSLQYGEQFFGPGTRLTVL.

This clonotype was counted at least ten times. Compared with germline, one end of the junction differs, possibly owing to a read error. The chain uses TRBV11-2 and TRBJ2-1; the match to TRBD1 covers 7 bases. Per the germline V gene, CDR1 is SGHAT and CDR2 is FQNNGV. The CDR3 length is 13 residues. For the CDR3, the DNA is TGCGCCAGCAGCCTGGGACAGAACAATGAGCAGTTCTTC. Translation: CASSLGQNNEQFF. Together with reference TRBV11-2 and TRBJ2-1, the CDR3 gives the full variable domain: EAGVAQSPRYKIIEKRQSVAFWCNPISGHATLYWYQQILGQGPKLLIQFQNNGVVDDSQLPKDRFSAERLKGVDSTLKIQPAKLEDSAVYLCASSLGQNNEQFFGPGTRLTVL.

This clonotype was counted at least ten times. The V gene is TRBV28, the J gene TRBJ1-5; D is unresolved. With 5 bases removed from V and 2 bases from J, the gap between germline ends came to 19 bases. The CDR3 spans 17 residues. Per the germline V gene, CDR1 is MDHEN and CDR2 is SYDVKM. The CDR3 sequence is CASSPPGPPKGNQPQHF. The CDR3 DNA is TGTGCCAGCAGTCCCCCAGGACCCCCCAAGGGCAATCAGCCCCAGCATTTT.

V gene TRBV20-1 combines with J gene TRBJ1-3; D is unclear. Germline loops: CDR1 DFQATT, CDR2 SNEGSKA (reference sequence). Trimming pared 3 bases from V and 0 bases from J, leaving 9 bases between. This CDR3 region has 14 residues. The CDR3 sequence is CSASDPDSGNTIYF. The CDR3 DNA is TGCAGTGCTAGTGATCCAGACTCTGGAAACACCATATATTTT.

The chain combines TRBV4-1 with TRBJ2-7; 7 bases align to TRBD1. Germline V gives CDR1 MGHRA, CDR2 YSYEKL. Trimming cost V 2 bases and J 2 bases; bases outside gene matches: 3. The CDR3 sequence is 14 residues long. DNA for the CDR3: TGCGCCAGCAGCCAACCCGGGACAGCCTACGAGCAGTACTTC. As protein: CASSQPGTAYEQYF.

This sequence joins TRBV7-7 and TRBJ2-1; 9 bases fit TRBD1. J gave up 7 bases and V 5 bases, and 15 bases lay outside the gene matches. The CDR3 runs 17 residues. Germline loops: CDR1 SSHAT, CDR2 FNYEAQ (reference sequence). CDR3 region: CASSPRRGTGGMNEQFF. CDR3 coding DNA: TGTGCCAGCAGCCCCAGACGGGGTACAGGGGGCATGAATGAGCAGTTCTTC.

In this sample, this clonotype turned up a few times. V gene TRBV7-6 combines with J gene TRBJ2-5; D is undetermined. This CDR3 has 12 residues. Trimming cost V 1 base and J 5 bases, with 5 bases left between them. Per germline, CDR1 SGHVS and CDR2 FNYEAQ. The CDR3 nucleotides read TGTGCCAGCAGCTTAGTAGACGAGACCCAGTACTTC. Amino acids: CASSLVDETQYF. Full variable domain (missing parts from reference TRBV7-6 and TRBJ2-5): GAGVSQSPRYKVTKRGQDVALRCDPISGHVSLYWYRQALGQGPEFLTYFNYEAQQDKSGLPNDRFSAERPEGSISTLTIQRTEQRDSAMYRCASSLVDETQYFGPGTRLLVL.

The V gene is TRBV15, the J gene TRBJ1-5; no firm D call. The V and J ends lost 4 bases and 0 bases respectively, with 13 bases between them. The germline V gene has CDR1 LNHNV and CDR2 YYDKDF (reference sequence). This CDR3 region has 16 residues. As DNA, the CDR3 is TGTGCCACCAGCAAAACACACCCTTATAGCAATCAGCCCCAGCATTTT. Translating gives CATSKTHPYSNQPQHF.

This clonotype was seen many times. The rearrangement joins TRBV20-1 to TRBJ2-7; 11 nucleotides agree with TRBD2. Trimming removed 4 bases from V and 2 bases from J; junction bases left unmatched: 7. This CDR3 has 15 residues. Looked up from germline, CDR1 is DFQATT and CDR2 is SNEGSKA (reference sequence). CDR3 nucleotide sequence: TGCAGTGCTATTTTAGCGGGAGGGATCCCCTACGAGCAGTACTTC. Protein product: CSAILAGGIPYEQYF.

J is TRBJ2-5 and V is TRBV6-5; D remains unclear. This CDR3 has 15 amino acids. Germline CDR1 and CDR2: MNHEY and SVGAGI. V lost 6 bases and J 2 bases, leaving 16 bases between the germline ends. The CDR3 DNA is TGTGCCAGCAGCAGACATCAACCTAGGCAAGAGACCCAGTACTTC. This encodes CASSRHQPRQETQYF.